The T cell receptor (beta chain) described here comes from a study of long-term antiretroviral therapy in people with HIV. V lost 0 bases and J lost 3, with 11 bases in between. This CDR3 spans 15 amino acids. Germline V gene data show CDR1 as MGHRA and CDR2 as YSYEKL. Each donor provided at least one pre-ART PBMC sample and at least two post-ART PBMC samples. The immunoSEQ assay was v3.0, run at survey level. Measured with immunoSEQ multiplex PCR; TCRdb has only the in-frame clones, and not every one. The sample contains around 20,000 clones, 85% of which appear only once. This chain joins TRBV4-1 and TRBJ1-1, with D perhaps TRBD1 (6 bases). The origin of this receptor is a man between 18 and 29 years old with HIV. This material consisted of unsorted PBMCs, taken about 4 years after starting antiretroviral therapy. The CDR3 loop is CASSQDRGMDTEAFF. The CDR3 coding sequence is TGCGCCAGCAGCCAAGACAGGGGAATGGACACTGAAGCTTTCTTT.